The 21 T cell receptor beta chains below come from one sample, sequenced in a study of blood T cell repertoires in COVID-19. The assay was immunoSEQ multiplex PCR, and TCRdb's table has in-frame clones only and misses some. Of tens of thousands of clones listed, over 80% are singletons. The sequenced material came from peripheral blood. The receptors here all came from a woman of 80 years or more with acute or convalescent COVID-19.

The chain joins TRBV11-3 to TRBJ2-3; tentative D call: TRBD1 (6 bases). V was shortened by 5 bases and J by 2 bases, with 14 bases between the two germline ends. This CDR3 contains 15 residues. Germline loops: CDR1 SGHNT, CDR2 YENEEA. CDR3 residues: CASSPSGQHTDTQYF. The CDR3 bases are TGTGCCAGCAGCCCCTCCGGACAGCACACAGATACGCAGTATTTT.

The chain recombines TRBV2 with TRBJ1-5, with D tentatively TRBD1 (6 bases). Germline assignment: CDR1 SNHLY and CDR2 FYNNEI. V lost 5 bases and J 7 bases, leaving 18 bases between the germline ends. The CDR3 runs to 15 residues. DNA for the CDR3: TGTGCCAGCAGTTCTCCAAGGGGGATGGGGCAGCCCCAGCATTTT. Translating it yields CASSSPRGMGQPQHF.

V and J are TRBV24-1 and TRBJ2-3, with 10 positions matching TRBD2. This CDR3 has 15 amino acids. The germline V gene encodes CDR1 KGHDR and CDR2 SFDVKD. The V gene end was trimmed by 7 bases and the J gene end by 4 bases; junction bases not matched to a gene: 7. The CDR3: CATRGGTSESDTQYF. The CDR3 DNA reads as TGTGCCACCAGGGGGGGGACTAGCGAATCAGATACGCAGTATTTT.

The CDR3 DNA sequence: TGTGCCAGCAGCTTGCCCGTTGTTCTGAACACTGAAGCTTTCTTT. Its translation: CASSLPVVLNTEAFF. The rearrangement uses TRBV5-8 and TRBJ1-1, with D unresolved. Germline V CDR1 and CDR2: SGHTS, YDEGEE. This CDR3 has 15 residues. V gave up 1 base and J gave up 0 bases, with 10 bases separating them.

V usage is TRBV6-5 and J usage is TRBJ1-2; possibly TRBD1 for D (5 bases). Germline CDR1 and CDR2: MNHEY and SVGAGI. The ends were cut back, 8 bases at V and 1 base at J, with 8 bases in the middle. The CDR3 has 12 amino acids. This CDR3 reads CASGRGNYGYTF. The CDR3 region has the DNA TGTGCCAGCGGGAGGGGTAACTATGGCTACACCTTC.

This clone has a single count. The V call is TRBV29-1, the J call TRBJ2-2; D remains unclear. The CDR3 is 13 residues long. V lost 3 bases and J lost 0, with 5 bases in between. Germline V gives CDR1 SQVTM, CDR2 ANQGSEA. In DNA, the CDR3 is TGCAGCGTTGATTCCGCGAACACCGGGGAGCTGTTTTTT. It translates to CSVDSANTGELFF.

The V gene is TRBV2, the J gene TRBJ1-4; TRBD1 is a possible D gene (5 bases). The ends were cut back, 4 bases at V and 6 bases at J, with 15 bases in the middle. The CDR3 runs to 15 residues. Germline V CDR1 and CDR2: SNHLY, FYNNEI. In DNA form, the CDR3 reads TGTGCCAGCAGTGGCGAGACGGGGGACCATGAAAAACTGTTTTTT. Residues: CASSGETGDHEKLFF.

DNA of the CDR3: TGTGCCAGCAGAAGCCCCGTGGCTGAAGCTTTCTTT. It translates to CASRSPVAEAFF. The chain is built from TRBV6-6 and TRBJ1-1; D uncertain. Germline lookup yields CDR1 MNHNY and CDR2 SVGAGI (reference sequence). V gave up 6 bases and J gave up 6 bases, with 11 bases separating them. This CDR3 is built from 12 residues.

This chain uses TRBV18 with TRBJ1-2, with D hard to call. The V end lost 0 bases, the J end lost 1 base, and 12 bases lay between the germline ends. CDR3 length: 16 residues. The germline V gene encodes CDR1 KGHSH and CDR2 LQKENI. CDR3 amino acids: CASSPPEGSNNYGYTF. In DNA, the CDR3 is TGTGCCAGCTCACCACCAGAGGGATCAAATAACTATGGCTACACCTTC.

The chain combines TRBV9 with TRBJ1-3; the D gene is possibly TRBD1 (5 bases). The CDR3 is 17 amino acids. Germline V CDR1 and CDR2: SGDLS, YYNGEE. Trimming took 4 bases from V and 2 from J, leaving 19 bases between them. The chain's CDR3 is CASSRDGAGGTGNTIYF. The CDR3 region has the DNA TGTGCCAGCAGCCGGGACGGGGCAGGAGGGACTGGAAACACCATATATTTT.

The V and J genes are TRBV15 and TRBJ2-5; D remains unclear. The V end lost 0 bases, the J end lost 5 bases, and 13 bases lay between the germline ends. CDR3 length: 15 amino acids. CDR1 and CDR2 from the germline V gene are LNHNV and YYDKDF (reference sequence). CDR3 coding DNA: TGTGCCACCAGCAGAGATCAAGTGAGGTCTGAGACCCAGTACTTC. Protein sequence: CATSRDQVRSETQYF. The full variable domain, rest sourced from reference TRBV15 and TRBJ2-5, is DAMVIQNPRYQVTQFGKPVTLSCSQTLNHNVMYWYQQKSSQAPKLLFHYYDKDFNNEADTPDNFQSRRPNTSFCFLDIRSPGLGDTAMYLCATSRDQVRSETQYFGPGTRLLVL.

CDR3 sequence reads: CASSHKLTGGSSGYTF. The CDR3, as DNA: TGTGCCAGCAGCCATAAACTTACAGGGGGCAGTTCTGGCTACACCTTC. This chain uses TRBV27 with TRBJ1-2; 9 bases fit TRBD1. The CDR3 sequence is 16 residues long. Germline CDR1 MNHEY, CDR2 SMNVEV (reference sequence). J gave up 7 bases and V 6 bases, and 15 bases lay outside the gene matches.

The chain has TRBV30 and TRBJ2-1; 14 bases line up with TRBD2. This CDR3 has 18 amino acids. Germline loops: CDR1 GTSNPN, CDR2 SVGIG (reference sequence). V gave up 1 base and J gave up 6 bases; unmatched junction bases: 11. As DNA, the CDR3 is TGTGCCTGGAGTGCCAAACCGGGACTAGCGGGAGTCCCCAATGAGCAGTTCTTC. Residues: CAWSAKPGLAGVPNEQFF.

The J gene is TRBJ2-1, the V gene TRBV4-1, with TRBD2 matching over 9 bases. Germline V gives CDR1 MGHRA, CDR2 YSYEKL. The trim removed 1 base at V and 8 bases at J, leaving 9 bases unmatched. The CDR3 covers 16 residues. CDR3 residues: CASSQVRTSVTDEQFF. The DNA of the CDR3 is TGCGCCAGCAGCCAAGTTAGGACTAGCGTCACCGATGAGCAGTTCTTC.

The DNA for the CDR3 is TGTGCCACCTACAGCGCACAGGGTGGACTTCTATCCCTCCACTTT. Residues: CATYSAQGGLLSLHF. V usage is TRBV6-5 and J usage is TRBJ1-6; the D gene is possibly TRBD1 (6 bases). The germline gives CDR1 MNHEY, CDR2 SVGAGI. V dropped 10 bases and J dropped 14 bases, with 27 bases sitting between them. The CDR3 runs 15 residues.

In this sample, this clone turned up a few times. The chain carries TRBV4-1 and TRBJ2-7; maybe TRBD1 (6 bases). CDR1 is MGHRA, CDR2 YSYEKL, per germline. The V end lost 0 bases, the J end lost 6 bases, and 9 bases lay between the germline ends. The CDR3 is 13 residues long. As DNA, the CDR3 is TGCGCCAGCAGCCAAGATCGGGACACCGAGCAGTACTTC. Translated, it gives CASSQDRDTEQYF.

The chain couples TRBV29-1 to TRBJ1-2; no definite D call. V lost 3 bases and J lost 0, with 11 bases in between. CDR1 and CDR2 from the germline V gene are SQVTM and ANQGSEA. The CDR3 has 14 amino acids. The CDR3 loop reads CSVDPTGANYGYTF. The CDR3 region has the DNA TGCAGCGTTGACCCCACCGGGGCTAACTATGGCTACACCTTC.

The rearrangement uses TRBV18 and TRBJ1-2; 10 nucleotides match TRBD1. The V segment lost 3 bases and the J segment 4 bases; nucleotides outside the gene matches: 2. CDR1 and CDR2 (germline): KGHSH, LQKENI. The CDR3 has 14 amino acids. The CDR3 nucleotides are TGTGCCAGCTCACCGGGACAGGGGAGCTATGGCTACACCTTC. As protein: CASSPGQGSYGYTF.

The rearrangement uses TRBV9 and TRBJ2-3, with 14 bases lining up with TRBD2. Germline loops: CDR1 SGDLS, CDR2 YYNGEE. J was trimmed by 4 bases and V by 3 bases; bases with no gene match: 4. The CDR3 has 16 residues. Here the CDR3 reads CASSAGTSGSADTQYF. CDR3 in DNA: TGTGCCAGCAGCGCGGGGACTAGCGGGAGCGCAGATACGCAGTATTTT.

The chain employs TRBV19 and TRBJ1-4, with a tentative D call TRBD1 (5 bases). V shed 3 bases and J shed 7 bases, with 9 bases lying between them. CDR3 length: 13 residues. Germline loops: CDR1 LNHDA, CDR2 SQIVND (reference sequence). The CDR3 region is CASSMGRPEKLFF. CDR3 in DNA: TGTGCCAGTAGTATGGGGCGGCCTGAAAAACTGTTTTTT.

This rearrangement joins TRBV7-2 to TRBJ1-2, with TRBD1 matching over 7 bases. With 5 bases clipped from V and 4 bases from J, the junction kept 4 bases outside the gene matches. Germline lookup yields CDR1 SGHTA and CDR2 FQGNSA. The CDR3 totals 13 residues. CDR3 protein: CASSTGQSYGYTF. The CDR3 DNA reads TGTGCCAGCAGCACGGGACAGAGCTATGGCTACACCTTC.